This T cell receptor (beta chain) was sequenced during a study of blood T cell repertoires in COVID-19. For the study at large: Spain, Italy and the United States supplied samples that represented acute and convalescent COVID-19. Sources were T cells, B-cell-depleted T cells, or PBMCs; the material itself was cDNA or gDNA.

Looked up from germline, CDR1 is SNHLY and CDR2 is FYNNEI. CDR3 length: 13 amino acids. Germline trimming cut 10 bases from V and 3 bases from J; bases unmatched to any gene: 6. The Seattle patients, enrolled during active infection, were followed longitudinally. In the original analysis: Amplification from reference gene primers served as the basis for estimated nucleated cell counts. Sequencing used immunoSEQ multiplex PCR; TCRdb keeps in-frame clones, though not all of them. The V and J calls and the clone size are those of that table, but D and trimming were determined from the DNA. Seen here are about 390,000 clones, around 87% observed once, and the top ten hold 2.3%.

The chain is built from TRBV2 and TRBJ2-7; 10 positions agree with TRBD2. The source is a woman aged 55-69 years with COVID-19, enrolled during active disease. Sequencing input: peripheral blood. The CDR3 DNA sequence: TGTGCCACAAAGCGGGGGGGAAGCTACGAGCAGTACTTC. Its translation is CATKRGGSYEQYF.